Reported below is one T cell receptor beta chain. Produced via immunoSEQ multiplex PCR; TCRdb's table is partial and in-frame only. The data contain around 70,000 clones, approximately 93% of them seen just once; the ten biggest clones take up about 4.9%. The sample originates from a study of resident and recirculating memory T cells in vitiligo. Study-level background: No cells were sorted; samples were homogenized just before genomic DNA extraction.

V lost 4 bases and J 2 bases, leaving 14 bases between the germline ends. The CDR3 is made up of 16 amino acids. Germline assignment: CDR1 LGHNA and CDR2 YSLEER. The material sequenced was blood. The chain recombines TRBV4-3 with TRBJ1-4; no reliable D call. The TCR was taken from a male donor with vitiligo. CDR3 sequence reads: CASSRREGATNEKLFF. CDR3 DNA sequence: TGCGCCAGCAGCCGTCGAGAGGGAGCCACTAATGAAAAACTGTTTTTT.